The clone carrying this TCR beta chain was counted once. At the DNA level, this CDR3 is encoded by other sequences in the same sample as well. Sequenced by immunoSEQ multiplex PCR; TCRdb stores in-frame clones only, minus some. The sample lists under 200,000 clones; 90% were seen once. The source of the sample is a study of blood T cell repertoires in COVID-19. Study in general: Acute and convalescent COVID-19 specimens originated in the United States, Italy and Spain. From T cells, B-cell-depleted T cells, or PBMCs came the material, which was cDNA or gDNA.

This TCR was recovered from a man aged 50 or older with acute or convalescent COVID-19. What was sequenced was peripheral blood.

CDR3 residues: CASSLGGVNTEAFF. DNA for the CDR3: TGTGCCAGCAGTTTAGGAGGAGTTAACACTGAAGCTTTCTTT. The V gene is TRBV27, the J gene TRBJ1-1; D remains unclear. The V gene's germline CDR1 is MNHEY and CDR2 SMNVEV (reference sequence). V shed 2 bases and J shed 2 bases, with 9 bases lying between them. CDR3 length: 14 amino acids.